Listed below are T cell receptor beta chains from one sample, sequenced in a study of T-cell reconstitution after alpha-beta-depleted transplantation in children. TCRdb analysed the PCR reads with MiXCR anew, one entry per CDR3 protein. The sample includes about 340,000 distinct CDR3 sequences, about a tenth seen only once; the top ten take roughly 2.5%. Specimen: PBMCs from the stem cell graft donor, collected from the stem cell graft. These receptors were obtained from a human donor who donated a stem cell graft to a child with acute lymphoblastic leukemia. The CDR3 runs from the conserved cysteine through the conserved F or W. D genes are given only for firm matches. Part of the rows lack a size; the others show once, few, many or a class for expanded clones.

>.|15|.|TRBJ2-2|TRBV30
CAWEGGHQSTGELFF
TGTGCCTGGGAAGGCGGACACCAATCGACCGGGGAGCTGTTTTTT
>.|15|few|TRBJ2-4|TRBV7-9
CASSLWEEAKNIQYF
TGTGCCAGCAGCTTGTGGGAGGAAGCCAAAAACATTCAGTACTTC
>.|16|.|TRBJ2-7|TRBV11-2
CASSLGMERASYEQYF
TGTGCCAGCAGCTTAGGGATGGAGCGGGCCTCCTACGAGCAGTACTTC
>.|14|few|TRBJ1-4|TRBV7-2
CASSLRQTNEKLFF
TGTGCCAGCAGCTTAAGGCAGACTAATGAAAAACTGTTTTTT
>TRBD2|18|.|TRBJ2-2|TRBV7-6
CASSSWLAGGAQGGELFF
TGTGCCAGCAGCTCCTGGCTAGCGGGAGGGGCCCAGGGCGGGGAGCTGTTTTTT
>TRBD1|15|many|TRBJ1-1|TRBV5-1
CASSLGQGAGTEAFF
TGCGCCAGCAGCTTGGGGCAGGGGGCGGGCACTGAAGCTTTCTTT
>.|14|few|TRBJ2-1|TRBV7-9
CASSFGQGRNEQFF
TGTGCCAGCAGCTTCGGGCAGGGTCGCAATGAGCAGTTCTTC
>.|14|few|TRBJ2-5|TRBV5-6
CASSLLRAVETQYF
TGTGCCAGCAGCTTGCTTCGGGCAGTGGAAACCCAGTACTTC
>.|15|.|TRBJ2-5|TRBV2
CASSAEGHQQETQYF
TGTGCCAGCAGCGCCGAGGGACACCAGCAAGAGACCCAGTACTTC
>.|14|.|TRBJ1-2|TRBV5-6
CASSLTGSSYGYTF
TGTGCCAGCAGCTTGACAGGGTCGTCCTATGGCTACACCTTC
>TRBD1|14|few|TRBJ1-1|TRBV15
CATSRRGMNTEAFF
TGTGCCACCAGCCGCAGGGGGATGAACACTGAAGCTTTCTTT
>TRBD2|18|few|TRBJ2-4|TRBV6-1
CASIGGLAGPFYKNIQYF
TGTGCCAGCATCGGGGGACTAGCGGGCCCCTTTTACAAAAACATTCAGTACTTC
>TRBD2|17|many|TRBJ2-7|TRBV29-1
CSVSGLAGVGEFYEQYF
TGCAGCGTTTCGGGACTAGCGGGAGTAGGCGAGTTCTACGAGCAGTACTTC
>.|16|few|TRBJ2-1|TRBV5-1
CASSLVVGPTYNEQFF
TGCGCCAGCAGCCTGGTGGTCGGGCCGACCTACAATGAGCAGTTCTTC
>TRBD1|17|.|TRBJ2-1|TRBV5-1
CASSLARGPNIYNEQFF
TGCGCCAGCAGCTTGGCCAGGGGGCCTAACATCTACAATGAGCAGTTCTTC
>.|13|many|TRBJ2-5|TRBV12-3/TRBV12-4
CASSFWQQETQYF
TGTGCCAGCAGTTTTTGGCAGCAAGAGACCCAGTACTTC
>.|14|few|TRBJ2-5|TRBV7-8
CASWSPGGVETQYF
TGTGCCAGCTGGAGTCCAGGAGGTGTAGAGACCCAGTACTTC
>TRBD2|18|many|TRBJ2-3|TRBV7-8
CASSLVSGRAGSTDTQYF
TGTGCCAGCAGCTTAGTTAGCGGGAGGGCCGGGAGCACAGATACGCAGTATTTT